Listed here are 18 T cell receptor beta chains from one sample, sequenced in a study of OX40 agonist ivuxolimab in advanced cancers. Assay used: immunoSEQ multiplex PCR; TCRdb lists only in-frame clones, some missing. Altogether about 72,000 clones are present, nearly 90% being singletons, with the ten largest covering 9.5% to 12%. Here the sequenced sample was CD4+ or CD8+ T cells sorted from blood, taken in a trial of the OX40 agonist ivuxolimab. These receptors were taken from an adult with an advanced solid tumor such as melanoma, head and neck, liver or kidney cancer.

The chain combines TRBV2 with TRBJ2-1; D is tentatively TRBD1 or TRBD2 (6 bases each). V lost 10 bases to trimming and J lost 0 bases, with 19 bases between them. Germline CDR1 and CDR2: SNHLY and FYNNEI. This CDR3 is 16 amino acids long. CDR3 amino acids: CANLGGQRNSYNEQFF. The CDR3 DNA reads TGTGCCAACCTGGGGGGCCAGCGGAACTCCTACAATGAGCAGTTCTTC.

In nucleotides, the CDR3 is TGTGCCAGCAGCCAAGAACACAGAACCTACGAGCAGTACTTC. Translating gives CASSQEHRTYEQYF. The V and J genes are TRBV4-2 and TRBJ2-7; D is uncertain. Per germline, CDR1 LGHNA and CDR2 YNFKEQ. The CDR3 runs 14 residues. V was pared by 0 bases and J by 2 bases, with 8 bases between.

This chain links TRBV2 with TRBJ2-7, with D possibly TRBD2 on 5 matching bases. This CDR3 is 14 amino acids long. The germline V gene encodes CDR1 SNHLY and CDR2 FYNNEI. The V end was cut by 5 bases, the J end by 0 bases, with 11 bases between. CDR3 sequence reads: CASSRTGSSYEQYF. CDR3 nucleotide sequence: TGTGCCAGCAGTCGGACTGGGAGCTCCTACGAGCAGTACTTC.

V is TRBV10-3 and J is TRBJ2-7; tentative D call: TRBD1 (5 bases). V lost 6 bases to trimming and J lost 0 bases, with 12 bases between them. Germline V lookup: CDR1 ENHRY, CDR2 SYGVKD. The CDR3 extends over 14 amino acids. CDR3 DNA: TGTGCCATCAGGATAGGACAAAGCTCCTACGAGCAGTACTTC. Translated, it gives CAIRIGQSSYEQYF.

The chain carries TRBV7-6 and TRBJ2-7; TRBD2 agrees at 10 bases. The V gene's germline CDR1 is SGHVS and CDR2 FNYEAQ. Trimming took 5 bases from V and 0 from J; bases not matched to a gene: 4. The CDR3 length is 15 residues. The CDR3 region is CASSRTSGASYEQYF. DNA of the CDR3: TGTGCCAGCAGCCGCACTAGCGGGGCCTCCTACGAGCAGTACTTC.

The sample holds a few counts of this clone. The chain recombines TRBV2 with TRBJ2-3; the match to TRBD2 covers 10 bases. The CDR3 runs to 15 residues. Trimming at V came to 4 bases and at J to 1 base, leaving 2 bases not matched to a gene. Germline CDR1 SNHLY, CDR2 FYNNEI. The CDR3 sequence: CASSGGTSGTDTQYF. As DNA, the CDR3 is TGTGCCAGCAGTGGGGGGACTAGCGGCACAGATACGCAGTATTTT.

The rearrangement uses TRBV2 and TRBJ2-7; TRBD1 might be the D (6 bases). Germline CDR1 reads SNHLY; CDR2 reads FYNNEI. CDR3 length: 13 residues. V shed 6 bases and J shed 2 bases, with 11 bases lying between them. The CDR3 protein is CASRLEGAYEQYF. The CDR3 nucleotides read TGTGCCAGCAGGCTCGAGGGGGCCTACGAGCAGTACTTC.

This chain joins TRBV28 and TRBJ2-4, with D possibly matching TRBD1 (5 bases). The ends were cut back, 2 bases at V and 1 base at J, with 9 bases in the middle. Germline V gene data show CDR1 as MDHEN and CDR2 as SYDVKM. The CDR3 sequence is 15 residues long. Written as DNA, the CDR3 is TGTGCCAGCAGTTTAGTAGGGGTGGCCAAAAACATTCAGTACTTC. Amino acid sequence: CASSLVGVAKNIQYF.

This chain joins TRBV28 and TRBJ1-2; no firm D call. The CDR3 contains 15 residues. Germline CDR1 and CDR2: MDHEN and SYDVKM. V lost 4 bases and J 2 bases, leaving 14 bases between the germline ends. The CDR3 here is CASSSPGAGNYGYTF. In DNA form, the CDR3 reads TGTGCCAGCAGTTCCCCGGGAGCCGGGAACTATGGCTACACCTTC.

This chain links TRBV18 with TRBJ2-1; D possibly corresponds to TRBD1 (6 bases). Trimming took off 6 bases at V and 4 bases at J, with 16 bases between the two ends. Germline V CDR1 and CDR2: KGHSH, LQKENI. There are 15 residues in the CDR3. CDR3 region: CASSFRTATYNEQFF. The CDR3 DNA reads TGTGCCAGCTCTTTTCGGACAGCGACTTACAATGAGCAGTTCTTC.

The genes are TRBV28 and TRBJ2-7; 8 bases match TRBD1. Germline CDR1 reads MDHEN; CDR2 reads SYDVKM. Germline trimming cut 5 bases from V and 2 bases from J; bases unmatched to any gene: 5. The CDR3 has 14 amino acids. CDR3: CASSLPTGAYEQYF. The CDR3 DNA reads TGTGCCAGCAGTCTCCCGACAGGGGCCTACGAGCAGTACTTC.

The chain joins TRBV9 to TRBJ2-1, with TRBD1 identical over 7 bases. The trim removed 6 bases at V and 2 bases at J, leaving 8 bases unmatched. The CDR3 is made up of 15 amino acids. Per the germline V gene, CDR1 is SGDLS and CDR2 is YYNGEE. In DNA form, the CDR3 reads TGTGCCAGCACGGACGACAGGGTTCCCTACAATGAGCAGTTCTTC. Encoded protein: CASTDDRVPYNEQFF.

CDR3 in DNA: TGTGCCAGCAGTCACCCGACAGACTACGAGCAGTACTTC. This translates into CASSHPTDYEQYF. J is TRBJ2-7 and V is TRBV28; the D gene is possibly TRBD1 (5 bases). Trimming removed 5 bases from V and 3 bases from J, with 11 bases in between. Germline V gene data show CDR1 as MDHEN and CDR2 as SYDVKM. The CDR3 loop spans 13 amino acids.

V gene TRBV13 combines with J gene TRBJ2-3, with D uncertain. CDR1 is PRHDT and CDR2 is FYEKMQ in the germline V gene (reference sequence). The CDR3 extends over 15 amino acids. V was trimmed by 5 bases and J by 2 bases, leaving 14 bases between them. CDR3 coding DNA: TGTGCCAGCAGCCCCGTGAGACTGGTCACAGATACGCAGTATTTT. Translation gives CASSPVRLVTDTQYF.

V gene TRBV4-2 combines with J gene TRBJ2-3; maybe TRBD2 (5 bases). V shed 4 bases and J shed 1 base, with 18 bases lying between them. Germline CDR1 and CDR2: LGHNA and YNFKEQ. The CDR3 covers 17 residues. DNA of the CDR3: TGTGCCAGCAGCCTCGGTCTCGAGGCGGAGGGCACAGATACGCAGTATTTT. Translated: CASSLGLEAEGTDTQYF.

The chain carries TRBV27 and TRBJ2-1, with 12 positions matching TRBD2. The CDR3 contains 18 residues. The V gene's germline CDR1 is MNHEY and CDR2 SMNVEV (reference sequence). V lost 7 bases, J lost 0 bases, and 10 bases stayed unmatched. The CDR3 region is CASTPPSGGGSSYNEQFF. For the CDR3, the DNA is TGTGCCAGCACCCCCCCTAGCGGGGGGGGTAGCTCCTACAATGAGCAGTTCTTC.

This chain links TRBV5-1 with TRBJ1-2; D unclear. This CDR3 spans 15 amino acids. The germline gives CDR1 SGHRS, CDR2 YFSETQ. V dropped 0 bases and J dropped 4 bases, with 13 bases sitting between them. The DNA for the CDR3 is TGCGCCAGCAGCTTGGAGGCGGGAGGTTTCTATGGCTACACCTTC. Amino acids: CASSLEAGGFYGYTF.

This clone was detected only a few times. The chain is built from TRBV7-9 and TRBJ2-5; a possible D gene is TRBD1 (5 bases). In germline, CDR1 is SEHNR, CDR2 FQNEAQ (reference sequence). Trimming removed 7 bases at V and 5 bases at J, with 20 bases between. The CDR3 sequence is 15 residues long. CDR3 nucleotide sequence: TGTGCCAGCACTCGAGGTGGCAGGGTAACCGAGACCCAGTACTTC. Translation: CASTRGGRVTETQYF.